What follows are 19 T cell receptor beta chains derived from one specimen sequenced in a study of blood T cells in healthy people across ages. Then a second PCR, running roughly 7 to 11 cycles, was carried out with a sample-barcoded 5' primer and a J-beta primer mix. TCRdb itself ran the 5' RACE reads through MiXCR, one entry per CDR3 protein. The table has about 1.1 million distinct CDR3 sequences, roughly two fifths seen once. Sequencing was done on a sample of blood. These receptor sequences come from a man younger than 35 in good health.

The J gene is TRBJ2-1, the V gene TRBV12-3 or TRBV12-4; D might be TRBD1 (5 bases). The V gene lost 4 bases and the J gene lost 8 bases, with 12 bases spanning the gap. The CDR3 totals 13 residues. The CDR3 is CASSSTGFDEQFF. In DNA, the CDR3 is TGTGCCAGCAGTTCCACAGGATTCGATGAGCAGTTCTTC.

This clonotype turned up a few times. This clone may be a read error of a much larger clone one base away. DNA for the CDR3: TGTGCCAGCAGCCCGGGACGGGACAATCAGCCCCAGCATTTT. As protein: CASSPGRDNQPQHF. V is TRBV6-6 and J is TRBJ1-5; tentative D call: TRBD1 (5 bases). CDR1 and CDR2 (germline): MNHNY, SVGAGI (reference sequence). This CDR3 region has 14 residues. V lost 6 bases to trimming and J lost 3 bases, with 12 bases between them.

This chain connects TRBV7-2 to TRBJ2-1; TRBD1 matches 7 bases. Germline CDR1 is SGHTA and CDR2 is FQGNSA. CDR3 size: 14 residues. J gave up 8 bases and V 5 bases, and 9 bases lay outside the gene matches. In DNA form, the CDR3 reads TGTGCCAGCAGCCCAGGGGGACGACCATATGAGCAGTTCTTC. The encoded protein is CASSPGGRPYEQFF.

This clonotype was seen at least ten times. The genes are TRBV2 and TRBJ1-1; tentative D call: TRBD1 (5 bases). Germline-derived CDR1 and CDR2 are SNHLY and FYNNEI. Trimming took 4 bases from V and 5 from J, leaving 11 bases between them. The CDR3 totals 13 residues. CDR3 in DNA: TGTGCCAGCAGTGCGGGGGAGGGAACTGAAGCTTTCTTT. Encoded protein: CASSAGEGTEAFF.

This clonotype turned up a few times. The gene calls are TRBV18 and TRBJ1-1, with D possibly being TRBD1 (5 bases). The CDR3 is made up of 15 amino acids. The V end lost 0 bases, the J end lost 0 bases, and 8 bases lay between the germline ends. The V gene's germline CDR1 is KGHSH and CDR2 LQKENI. DNA for the CDR3: TGTGCCAGCTCACCACCGGGGGGGATGAACACTGAAGCTTTCTTT. Encoded protein: CASSPPGGMNTEAFF.

J is TRBJ2-2 and V is TRBV7-2; TRBD1 might be the D (5 bases). Per germline, CDR1 SGHTA and CDR2 FQGNSA. This CDR3 has 14 residues. V lost 7 bases to trimming and J lost 2 bases, with 11 bases between them. In nucleotides, the CDR3 is TGTGCCAGCATCGTTGGGGCTAACACCGGGGAGCTGTTTTTT. Protein sequence: CASIVGANTGELFF.

This sequence joins TRBV4-1 and TRBJ2-3, with D possibly being TRBD2 (5 bases). Trimming removed 0 bases from V and 1 base from J, with 14 bases in between. The CDR3 length is 17 residues. The germline V gene encodes CDR1 MGHRA and CDR2 YSYEKL. CDR3 DNA: TGCGCCAGCAGCCAAGATTGGACTGCCGGAGGCACAGATACGCAGTATTTT. It yields the protein CASSQDWTAGGTDTQYF.

This clonotype was observed a few times. V usage is TRBV5-1 and J usage is TRBJ2-7; a possible D gene is TRBD1 (6 bases). The CDR3 has 14 residues. V was shortened by 2 bases and J by 2 bases, with 11 bases between the two germline ends. CDR1 and CDR2 from the germline V gene are SGHRS and YFSETQ. CDR3 amino acids: CASSLTEGAYEQYF. In DNA, the CDR3 is TGCGCCAGCAGCTTAACAGAGGGGGCCTACGAGCAGTACTTC.

This clonotype was observed many times. The V and J genes are TRBV29-1 and TRBJ2-3; TRBD1 is a possible D gene (5 bases). With 7 bases removed from V and 4 bases from J, the gap between germline ends came to 12 bases. Per the germline V gene, CDR1 is SQVTM and CDR2 is ANQGSEA. The CDR3 totals 12 residues. CDR3 DNA sequence: TGCAGCGGTGGAGCAGGGTCAGATACGCAGTATTTT. Its protein is CSGGAGSDTQYF.

In DNA form, the CDR3 reads TGTGCCAGCGGAGCTTTAACAGGGACTAATGAGCAGTTCTTC. Its translation: CASGALTGTNEQFF. J is TRBJ2-1 and V is TRBV14, with D possibly called TRBD1 or TRBD2 (6 bases each). CDR3 size: 14 residues. Trimming stripped 8 bases from V and 7 bases from J, with 18 bases between. Germline V gene sequence: CDR1 SGHDN, CDR2 FVKESK.

In its sample, this clonotype was seen many times. The V gene is TRBV7-2, the J gene TRBJ2-3, with 8 bases aligning to TRBD1. The CDR3 sequence is 16 residues long. Germline-derived CDR1 and CDR2 are SGHTA and FQGNSA. Trimming removed 2 bases from V and 5 bases from J; junction bases left unmatched: 9. Here the CDR3 DNA reads TGTGCCAGCAGCTTATTCAAGGACAGGGTCATAGATACGCAGTATTTT. Translated: CASSLFKDRVIDTQYF. Variable domain in full (rest from reference TRBV7-2 and TRBJ2-3): GAGVSQSPSNKVTEKGKDVELRCDPISGHTALYWYRQSLGQGLEFLIYFQGNSAPDKSGLPSDRFSAERTGGSVSTLTIQRTQQEDSAVYLCASSLFKDRVIDTQYFGPGTRLTVL.

Details on this clonotype: Germline and junction disagree at one end, which may indicate a read error. The chain couples TRBV13 to TRBJ1-2; TRBD1 matches 7 bases. This CDR3 spans 14 amino acids. CDR1 and CDR2 (germline): PRHDT, FYEKMQ (reference sequence). The chain's CDR3 is CASSSTGKGDGYTF. The CDR3 nucleotides are TGTGCCAGTAGCTCGACAGGGAAAGGGGATGGCTACACCTTC.

This clonotype was seen just once. At one boundary the junction diverges from the germline segment, which might be a read error. The rearrangement joins TRBV12-3 or TRBV12-4 to TRBJ2-5; D ambiguous. The J call is in doubt because the DNA end fits TRBJ2-7 better. This CDR3 has 13 residues. The CDR3 region is CAGSRGPEYEQYF. The CDR3 bases are TGTGCCGGCAGCCGTGGGCCAGAATACGAGCAGTACTTC.

The gene calls are TRBV5-1 and TRBJ1-4; D possibly corresponds to TRBD1 (6 bases). V lost 4 bases and J 2 bases, leaving 15 bases between the germline ends. The length of the CDR3 is 16 residues. Germline-derived CDR1 and CDR2 are SGHRS and YFSETQ. CDR3 region: CASSRTPGATNEKLFF. The CDR3 DNA reads TGCGCCAGCAGCCGAACACCAGGGGCTACTAATGAAAAACTGTTTTTT. The whole variable domain, remainder taken from reference TRBV5-1 and TRBJ1-4, is KAGVTQTPRYLIKTRGQQVTLSCSPISGHRSVSWYQQTPGQGLQFLFEYFSETQRNKGNFPGRFSGRQFSNSRSEMNVSTLELGDSALYLCASSRTPGATNEKLFFGSGTQLSVL.

The chain combines TRBV7-2 with TRBJ1-4, with D possibly matching TRBD1 (6 bases). This CDR3 spans 15 amino acids. From germline, CDR1 is SGHTA and CDR2 FQGNSA. The V end lost 4 bases, the J end lost 5 bases, and 14 bases lay between the germline ends. As DNA, the CDR3 is TGTGCCAGCAGCTCGGGGGCCGGGCGGAATGAAAAACTGTTTTTT. Its protein product is CASSSGAGRNEKLFF.

The sample holds a few counts of this clonotype. This chain joins TRBV9 and TRBJ2-5; D perhaps matches TRBD2 (5 bases). The CDR3 spans 13 residues. Trimming took off 2 bases at V and 3 bases at J, with 8 bases between the two ends. The germline gives CDR1 SGDLS, CDR2 YYNGEE. CDR3 protein: CASSVFGKETQYF. The CDR3, as DNA: TGTGCCAGCAGCGTTTTCGGGAAAGAGACCCAGTACTTC.

About this clonotype: Because it lacks the conserved phenylalanine or tryptophan at the end, this CDR3 is likely a read error. This sequence joins TRBV4-2 and TRBJ1-2; D gene ambiguous. Trimming took 0 bases from V and 1 from J, leaving 6 bases between them. This CDR3 spans 14 amino acids. Germline V CDR1 and CDR2: LGHNA, YNFKEQ. This CDR3 reads CASSQEGGNYGYTL. CDR3 DNA: TGTGCCAGCAGCCAAGAGGGAGGTAACTATGGCTACACCTTG.

The gene calls are TRBV6-2 or TRBV6-3 and TRBJ1-6; TRBD1 matches 8 bases. The CDR3 covers 14 residues. Losses at the gene ends were 6 bases for V and 7 bases for J; bases not matched to a gene: 5. Germline V lookup: CDR1 MNHEY, CDR2 SVGEGT. The CDR3 sequence is CASRAGQENSPLHF. Here the CDR3 DNA reads TGTGCCAGCAGGGCGGGACAGGAGAATTCACCCCTCCACTTT.

The chain has TRBV20-1 and TRBJ2-5; D unresolved. V gave up 0 bases and J gave up 1 base, with 12 bases separating them. The CDR3 is made up of 15 amino acids. Germline V gene lookup returns CDR1 DFQATT and CDR2 SNEGSKA (reference sequence). CDR3 nucleotides: TGCAGTGCTAGAGATGTAGTCGGCAGCCAAGAGACCCAGTACTTC. Translating it yields CSARDVVGSQETQYF.